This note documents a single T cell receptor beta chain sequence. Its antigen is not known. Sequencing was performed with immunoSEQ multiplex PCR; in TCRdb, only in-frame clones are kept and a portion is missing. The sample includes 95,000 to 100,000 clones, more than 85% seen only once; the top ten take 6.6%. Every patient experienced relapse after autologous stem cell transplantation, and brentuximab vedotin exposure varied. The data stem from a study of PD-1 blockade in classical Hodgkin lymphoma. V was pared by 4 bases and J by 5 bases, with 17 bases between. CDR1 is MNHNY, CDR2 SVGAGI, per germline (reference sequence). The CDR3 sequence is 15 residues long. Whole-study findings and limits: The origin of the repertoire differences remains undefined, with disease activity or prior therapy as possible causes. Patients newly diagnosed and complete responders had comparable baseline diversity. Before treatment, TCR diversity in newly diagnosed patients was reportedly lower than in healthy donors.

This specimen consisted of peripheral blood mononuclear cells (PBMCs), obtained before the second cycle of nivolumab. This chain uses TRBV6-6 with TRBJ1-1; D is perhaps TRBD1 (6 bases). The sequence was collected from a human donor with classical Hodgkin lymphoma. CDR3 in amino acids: CASSLFGGRGTEAFF. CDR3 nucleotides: TGTGCCAGCAGTTTGTTTGGGGGCCGGGGGACTGAAGCTTTCTTT.